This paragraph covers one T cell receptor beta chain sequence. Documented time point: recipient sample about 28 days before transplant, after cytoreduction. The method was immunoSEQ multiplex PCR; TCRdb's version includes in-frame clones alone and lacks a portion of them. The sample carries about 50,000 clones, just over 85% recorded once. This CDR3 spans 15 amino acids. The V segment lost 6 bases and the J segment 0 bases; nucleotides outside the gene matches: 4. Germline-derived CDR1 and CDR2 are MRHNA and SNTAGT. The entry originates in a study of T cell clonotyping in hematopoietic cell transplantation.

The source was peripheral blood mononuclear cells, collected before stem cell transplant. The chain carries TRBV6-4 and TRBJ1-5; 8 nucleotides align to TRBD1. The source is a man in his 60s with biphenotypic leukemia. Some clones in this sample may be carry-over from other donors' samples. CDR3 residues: CASRTTGDSNQPQHF. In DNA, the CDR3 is TGTGCCAGCAGGACGACAGGGGATAGCAATCAGCCCCAGCATTTT.